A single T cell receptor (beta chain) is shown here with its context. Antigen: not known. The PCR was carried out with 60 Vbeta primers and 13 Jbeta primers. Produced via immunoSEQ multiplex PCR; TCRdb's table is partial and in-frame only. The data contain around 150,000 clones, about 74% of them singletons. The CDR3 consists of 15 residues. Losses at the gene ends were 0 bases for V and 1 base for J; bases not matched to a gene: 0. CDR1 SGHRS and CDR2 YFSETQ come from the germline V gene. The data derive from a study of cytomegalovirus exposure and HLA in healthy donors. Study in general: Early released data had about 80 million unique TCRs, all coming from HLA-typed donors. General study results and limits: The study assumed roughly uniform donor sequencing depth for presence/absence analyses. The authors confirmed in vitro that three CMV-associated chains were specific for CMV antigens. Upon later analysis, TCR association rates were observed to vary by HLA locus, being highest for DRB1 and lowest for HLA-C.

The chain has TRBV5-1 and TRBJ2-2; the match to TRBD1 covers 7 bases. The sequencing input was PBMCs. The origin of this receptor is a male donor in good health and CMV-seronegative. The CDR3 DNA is TGCGCCAGCAGCTTGGACAGGGGGAACACCGGGGAGCTGTTTTTT. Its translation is CASSLDRGNTGELFF.